These 30 T cell receptor beta chains were all obtained from the same sample, sequenced in a study of blood T cell repertoires in COVID-19. This table comes from immunoSEQ multiplex PCR, and its TCRdb copy is limited to in-frame clones, with some not included. The sample shows roughly 170,000 clones, about 88% of them seen only once. Input material: peripheral blood. These receptors were collected from a middle-aged man with active or convalescent COVID-19.

This clone occurred once. The rearrangement links TRBV2 to TRBJ1-6, with D unclear. The CDR3 sequence is 15 residues long. The V gene's germline CDR1 is SNHLY and CDR2 FYNNEI. With 5 bases removed from V and 0 bases from J, the gap between germline ends came to 8 bases. The CDR3 region is CASSTESSYNSPLHF. CDR3 in DNA: TGTGCCAGCAGTACAGAGAGCTCCTATAATTCACCCCTCCACTTT.

DNA of the CDR3: TGTGCCAGCAGTTTAAGACAGAACACTGAAGCTTTCTTT. Amino acids: CASSLRQNTEAFF. The chain carries TRBV28 and TRBJ1-1; D not resolved. This CDR3 spans 13 amino acids. The germline gives CDR1 MDHEN, CDR2 SYDVKM. Trimming pared 2 bases from V and 1 base from J, leaving 5 bases between.

This sequence joins TRBV28 and TRBJ2-7; 8 nucleotides agree with TRBD1. The CDR3 runs 13 residues. The germline CDR1 and CDR2 sequences are MDHEN and SYDVKM. J was trimmed by 4 bases and V by 6 bases; bases with no gene match: 5. CDR3 in amino acids: CASRRTGRYEQYF. Here the CDR3 DNA reads TGTGCCAGCAGACGGACAGGGAGGTACGAGCAGTACTTC.

The chain employs TRBV13 and TRBJ2-7; 7 bases fit TRBD2. The CDR3 spans 13 residues. The V gene end was trimmed by 5 bases and the J gene end by 4 bases; junction bases not matched to a gene: 5. The V gene's germline CDR1 is PRHDT and CDR2 FYEKMQ (reference sequence). The CDR3 DNA follows: TGTGCCAGCAGCCCAAGGGAGGGATACGAGCAGTACTTC. This sequence encodes CASSPREGYEQYF.

The chain links TRBV3-1 (or the pseudogene TRBV3-2) to TRBJ2-3; 10 positions agree with TRBD2. The J segment lost 7 bases and the V segment lost 0 bases, leaving 13 bases of the junction unmatched. The germline V gene has CDR1 LGHDT and CDR2 YNNKEL (reference sequence). The CDR3 runs 18 residues. CDR3 loop: CASSQDSGRLAGYHTQYF. The CDR3 region has the DNA TGTGCCAGCAGCCAAGATTCAGGGAGACTAGCGGGTTACCATACGCAGTATTTT.

The rearrangement uses TRBV5-4 and TRBJ1-1; 10 bases are shared with TRBD1. Germline V CDR1 and CDR2: SGHNT, YYREEE (reference sequence). Trimming removed 4 bases from V and 6 bases from J; junction bases left unmatched: 6. The CDR3 length is 14 residues. The CDR3 here is CASSPGQGIAEAFF. In DNA, the CDR3 is TGTGCCAGCAGCCCGGGACAGGGGATCGCTGAAGCTTTCTTT.

CDR3 loop: CASSRGQLLNYGYTF. The CDR3, as DNA: TGTGCCAGCAGTCGGGGACAGCTCCTCAACTATGGCTACACCTTC. The chain joins TRBV14 to TRBJ1-2; 7 bases align to TRBD1. The CDR3 runs 15 residues. Germline V gene sequence: CDR1 SGHDN, CDR2 FVKESK. V lost 6 bases to trimming and J lost 2 bases; unmatched junction nucleotides: 9.

The chain recombines TRBV10-3 with TRBJ1-2; a weak D match, TRBD1 (5 bases). Germline values: CDR1 ENHRY, CDR2 SYGVKD. The CDR3 runs to 14 residues. V was clipped by 6 bases and J by 1 base, with 12 bases between them. The CDR3 DNA sequence: TGTGCCATCAGACTGACAGATAGTAACTATGGCTACACCTTC. This codes for CAIRLTDSNYGYTF.

V usage is TRBV4-3 and J usage is TRBJ2-3; D gene uncertain. V lost 4 bases, J lost 0 bases, and 8 bases lay in between. The CDR3 is 14 residues long. Germline values: CDR1 LGHNA, CDR2 YSLEER. The CDR3 loop reads CASSLTSSTDTQYF. As DNA, the CDR3 is TGCGCCAGCAGCCTCACTTCTAGCACAGATACGCAGTATTTT.

The chain couples TRBV5-1 to TRBJ1-5, with 9 positions matching TRBD1. The germline CDR1 and CDR2 sequences are SGHRS and YFSETQ. CDR3 length equals 16 residues. J gave up 2 bases and V 4 bases, and 7 bases lay outside the gene matches. This CDR3 reads CASSEGQGTGNQPQHF. CDR3 in DNA: TGCGCCAGCAGCGAAGGACAGGGGACGGGCAATCAGCCCCAGCATTTT.

The V and J genes are TRBV5-4 and TRBJ2-3; 9 bases align to TRBD1. Per germline, CDR1 SGHNT and CDR2 YYREEE (reference sequence). V gave up 5 bases and J gave up 2 bases; unmatched junction bases: 9. This CDR3 has 16 residues. The CDR3 is CASRLWGTGPTDTQYF. The CDR3, as DNA: TGTGCCAGCAGACTCTGGGGGACAGGGCCCACAGATACGCAGTATTTT.

V is TRBV15 and J is TRBJ2-7; 9 bases line up with TRBD2. V dropped 0 bases and J dropped 6; count of bases not matched to a gene: 6. Per germline, CDR1 LNHNV and CDR2 YYDKDF (reference sequence). This CDR3 contains 15 residues. The CDR3, as DNA: TGTGCCACCAGCAGAGATCGGGGGACTAGCTCCGAGCAGTACTTC. Protein product: CATSRDRGTSSEQYF.

The CDR3 DNA follows: TGTGCCAGCAGTTTATCGGTAGGGGGCCAGAACACCGGGGAGCTGTTTTTT. This sequence encodes CASSLSVGGQNTGELFF. This sequence joins TRBV27 and TRBJ2-2; the match to TRBD1 covers 7 bases. Trimming took 0 bases from V and 1 from J; bases not matched to a gene: 5. The CDR3 loop spans 17 amino acids. CDR1 is MNHEY, CDR2 SMNVEV, per germline (reference sequence).

The V and J genes are TRBV27 and TRBJ1-2, with D tentatively TRBD1 (5 bases). CDR1 is MNHEY and CDR2 is SMNVEV in the germline V gene (reference sequence). The V end lost 6 bases, the J end lost 7 bases, and 15 bases lay between the germline ends. The CDR3 totals 13 residues. The CDR3 DNA follows: TGTGCCAGCAGACCGGGGGGAGGGGCTGGCTACACCTTC. This sequence encodes CASRPGGGAGYTF.

This clone was seen only a few times. The chain employs TRBV10-3 and TRBJ2-7; TRBD2 agrees at 12 bases. Trimming cost V 10 bases and J 2 bases; bases outside gene matches: 6. This CDR3 comprises 14 residues. In germline, CDR1 is ENHRY, CDR2 SYGVKD. Here the CDR3 reads CATGTSGRPYEQYF. The CDR3 DNA is TGTGCCACCGGGACTAGCGGGCGCCCCTACGAGCAGTACTTC.

This sequence joins TRBV28 and TRBJ2-1, with D maybe TRBD2 (5 bases). Per germline, CDR1 MDHEN and CDR2 SYDVKM. The CDR3 extends over 11 amino acids. V lost 3 bases and J 8 bases, leaving 5 bases between the germline ends. The CDR3 loop is CASSLRDEQFF. CDR3 sequence (DNA): TGTGCCAGCAGTTTGAGGGATGAGCAGTTCTTC.

This chain connects TRBV28 to TRBJ1-2; 8 bases are a match to TRBD1. The germline V gene has CDR1 MDHEN and CDR2 SYDVKM. Trimming at V came to 5 bases and at J to 7 bases, leaving 6 bases not matched to a gene. The CDR3 has 13 amino acids. The chain's CDR3 is CASSGRGRGGYTF. In DNA form, the CDR3 reads TGTGCCAGCAGTGGCAGGGGGCGAGGTGGCTACACCTTC.

V and J are TRBV28 and TRBJ2-2; a weak D match, TRBD1 (5 bases). Germline V CDR1 and CDR2: MDHEN, SYDVKM. The CDR3 totals 15 residues. The V end lost 8 bases, the J end lost 5 bases, and 18 bases lay between the germline ends. DNA for the CDR3: TGTGCCAGCCTCCAATCCAAAGGGGTAACCGGGGAGCTGTTTTTT. Protein: CASLQSKGVTGELFF. The full variable domain, in which reference TRBV28 and TRBJ2-2 provide the parts outside the CDR3, is DVKVTQSSRYLVKRTGEKVFLECVQDMDHENMFWYRQDPGLGLRLIYFSYDVKMKEKGDIPEGYSVSREKKERFSLILESASTNQTSMYLCASLQSKGVTGELFFGEGSRLTVL.

The V call is TRBV12-5, the J call TRBJ1-6, with 11 positions matching TRBD1. The germline gives CDR1 LGHNT, CDR2 FRNRAP. Trimming at V came to 0 bases and at J to 4 bases, leaving 5 bases not matched to a gene. The CDR3 has 18 residues. CDR3: CASGLVLGTGGYNSPLHF. The CDR3 coding sequence is TGTGCTAGTGGTTTGGTACTTGGGACAGGGGGATATAATTCACCCCTCCACTTT.

The chain recombines TRBV28 with TRBJ2-1, with 14 positions matching TRBD2. Germline CDR1 is MDHEN and CDR2 is SYDVKM. V dropped 1 base and J dropped 15; count of bases not matched to a gene: 8. The CDR3 contains 15 residues. CDR3 nucleotide sequence: TGTGCCAGCAGTTTATCCCCGACTAGCGGGGGGGCTCTGTTCTTC. Amino acid sequence: CASSLSPTSGGALFF.

The rearrangement uses TRBV25-1 and TRBJ1-4; D is perhaps TRBD1 (5 bases). Germline assignment: CDR1 MGHDK and CDR2 SYGVNS. This CDR3 comprises 17 residues. The V end lost 2 bases, the J end lost 7 bases, and 20 bases lay between the germline ends. In DNA form, the CDR3 reads TGTGCCAGCAGTGAAACCCAGGGTTTTTTATCGTTTGAAAAACTGTTTTTT. Residues: CASSETQGFLSFEKLFF.

The chain couples TRBV6-6 to TRBJ1-1; TRBD1 aligns across 9 bases. The V and J ends lost 5 bases and 6 bases, in that order; junction bases with no gene match: 10. The CDR3 consists of 15 residues. From germline, CDR1 is MNHNY and CDR2 SVGAGI (reference sequence). The CDR3 nucleotides read TGTGCCAGCAGTACCTTGGGACAGGGAGTTCCTGAAGCTTTCTTT. It translates to CASSTLGQGVPEAFF.

The chain joins TRBV3-1 (or the pseudogene TRBV3-2) to TRBJ1-1; the match to TRBD1 covers 7 bases. CDR3 length: 14 residues. V gave up 3 bases and J gave up 4 bases; unmatched junction bases: 5. Germline CDR1 and CDR2: LGHDT and YNNKEL (reference sequence). The CDR3 sequence is CASSQGSGGTEAFF. CDR3 sequence (DNA): TGTGCCAGCAGCCAGGGGTCAGGGGGCACTGAAGCTTTCTTT.

The chain couples TRBV19 to TRBJ1-2, with 8 bases that match TRBD1. V was clipped by 7 bases and J by 4 bases; unmatched bases: 5. This CDR3 contains 13 residues. CDR1 is LNHDA, CDR2 SQIVND, per germline (reference sequence). In nucleotides, the CDR3 is TGTGCCAGTATAGGGACAGGTGTCTATGGCTACACCTTC. It is translated as CASIGTGVYGYTF.

This clone occurred once. The rearrangement joins TRBV2 to TRBJ2-7; TRBD2 matches at 8 bases. Germline trimming cut 5 bases from V and 4 bases from J; bases unmatched to any gene: 13. CDR3 size: 16 residues. The germline CDR1 and CDR2 sequences are SNHLY and FYNNEI. CDR3 amino acids: CASSSKSGGNFYEQYF. DNA of the CDR3: TGTGCCAGCAGTAGTAAAAGCGGGGGTAACTTTTACGAGCAGTACTTC.

This sequence joins TRBV2 and TRBJ2-3; D uncertain. The CDR3 loop spans 14 amino acids. The V gene lost 7 bases and the J gene lost 2 bases, with 13 bases spanning the gap. The germline gives CDR1 SNHLY, CDR2 FYNNEI. The CDR3, as DNA: TGTGCCAGCAATGCGGCGGAGAACACAGATACGCAGTATTTT. Translated: CASNAAENTDTQYF.

This sequence joins TRBV2 and TRBJ2-1, with a possible D match to TRBD1 (5 bases). V lost 0 bases, J lost 2 bases, and 5 bases lay in between. Germline CDR1 SNHLY, CDR2 FYNNEI. The CDR3 has 14 amino acids. The CDR3 spells CASSEAGPYNEQFF. DNA of the CDR3: TGTGCCAGCAGTGAAGCGGGGCCCTACAATGAGCAGTTCTTC.

This clone was seen only once. The chain has TRBV19 and TRBJ2-2; the D gene is possibly TRBD2 (5 bases). This CDR3 contains 12 residues. Germline V gene data show CDR1 as LNHDA and CDR2 as SQIVND (reference sequence). Trimming left V 6 bases short and J 6 bases short, with 8 bases between. The CDR3 coding sequence is TGTGCCAGTAGCGGGATCGCCGGGGAGCTGTTTTTT. Its protein product is CASSGIAGELFF. The whole variable domain, remainder taken from reference TRBV19 and TRBJ2-2, is DGGITQSPKYLFRKEGQNVTLSCEQNLNHDAMYWYRQDPGQGLRLIYYSQIVNDFQKGDIAEGYSVSREKKESFPLTVTSAQKNPTAFYLCASSGIAGELFFGEGSRLTVL.

The genes are TRBV5-1 and TRBJ1-1; D ambiguous. Per germline, CDR1 SGHRS and CDR2 YFSETQ. CDR3 length equals 14 residues. V was clipped by 1 base and J by 1 base, with 8 bases between them. This CDR3 reads CASSLWHSNTEAFF. DNA of the CDR3: TGCGCCAGCAGCTTGTGGCATTCGAACACTGAAGCTTTCTTT.

This chain uses TRBV7-9 with TRBJ1-2; D call uncertain. CDR1 and CDR2 (germline): SEHNR, FQNEAQ (reference sequence). Trimming left V 1 base short and J 6 bases short, with 9 bases between. The CDR3 length is 13 residues. CDR3 region: CASSLGERDGYTF. In DNA form, the CDR3 reads TGTGCCAGCAGCTTAGGTGAGAGGGATGGCTACACCTTC.